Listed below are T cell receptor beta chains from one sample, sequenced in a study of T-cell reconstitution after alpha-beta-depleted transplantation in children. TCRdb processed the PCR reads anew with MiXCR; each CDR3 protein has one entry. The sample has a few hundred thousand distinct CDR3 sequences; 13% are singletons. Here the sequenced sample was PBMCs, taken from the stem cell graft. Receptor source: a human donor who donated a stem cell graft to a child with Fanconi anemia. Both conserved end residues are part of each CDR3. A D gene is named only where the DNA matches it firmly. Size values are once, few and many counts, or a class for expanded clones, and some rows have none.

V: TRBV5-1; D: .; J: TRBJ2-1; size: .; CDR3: CASKSSPYNEQFF; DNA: TGCGCCAGCAAGAGTAGTCCATACAATGAGCAGTTCTTC
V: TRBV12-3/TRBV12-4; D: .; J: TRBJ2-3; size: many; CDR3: CASSFPDTQYF; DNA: TGTGCCAGCAGTTTCCCCGATACGCAGTATTTT
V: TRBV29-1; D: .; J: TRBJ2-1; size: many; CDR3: CSAGGADSYNEQFF; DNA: TGCAGCGCCGGGGGCGCAGATTCCTACAATGAGCAGTTCTTC
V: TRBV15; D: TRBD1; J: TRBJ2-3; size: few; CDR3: CATSRGQGSTDTQYF; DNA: TGTGCCACCAGCAGAGGACAGGGGAGCACAGATACGCAGTATTTT
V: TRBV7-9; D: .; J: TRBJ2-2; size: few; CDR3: CASSPLDRLNTGELFF; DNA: TGTGCCAGCAGCCCCTTAGACAGGTTGAACACCGGGGAGCTGTTTTTT
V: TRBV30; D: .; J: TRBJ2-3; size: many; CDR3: CAWRWGRGTDTQYF; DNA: TGTGCCTGGAGATGGGGGCGAGGCACAGATACGCAGTATTTT
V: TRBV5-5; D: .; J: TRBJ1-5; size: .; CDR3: CASSFDQYQPQHF; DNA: TGTGCCAGCAGCTTTGATCAATATCAGCCCCAGCATTTT
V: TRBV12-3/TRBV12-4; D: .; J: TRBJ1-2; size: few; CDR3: CASSFPESYGYTF; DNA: TGTGCCAGCAGTTTTCCAGAGAGCTATGGCTACACCTTC
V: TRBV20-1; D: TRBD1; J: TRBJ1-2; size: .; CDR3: CSARDDREGYGYTF; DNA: TGCAGTGCTAGAGATGACAGGGAGGGCTATGGCTACACCTTC
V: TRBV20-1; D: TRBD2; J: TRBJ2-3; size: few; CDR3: CSARDRGSGGTAQYF; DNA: TGCAGTGCTAGAGATCGGGGTAGCGGGGGGACGGCGCAGTATTTT
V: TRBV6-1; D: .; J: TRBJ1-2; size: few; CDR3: CASRPQQGNNYGYTF; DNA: TGTGCCAGCAGACCCCAACAAGGGAATAACTATGGCTACACCTTC
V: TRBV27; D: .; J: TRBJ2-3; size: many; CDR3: CASSLVSLHTDTQYF; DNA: TGTGCCAGCAGTTTAGTGTCCCTGCACACAGATACGCAGTATTTT
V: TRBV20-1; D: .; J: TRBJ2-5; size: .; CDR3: CSARADRKETQYF; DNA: TGCAGTGCTAGGGCCGACAGGAAAGAGACCCAGTACTTC
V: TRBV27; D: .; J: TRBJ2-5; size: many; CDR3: CASTLGETQYF; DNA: TGTGCCAGCACCCTAGGGGAGACCCAGTACTTC
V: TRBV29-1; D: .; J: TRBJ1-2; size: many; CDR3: CSVEGLGRDNYGYTF; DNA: TGCAGCGTTGAAGGCCTCGGGAGGGACAACTATGGCTACACCTTC
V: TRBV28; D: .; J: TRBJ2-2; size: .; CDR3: CASSFKATGELFF; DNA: TGTGCCAGCAGTTTTAAGGCGACCGGGGAGCTGTTTTTT
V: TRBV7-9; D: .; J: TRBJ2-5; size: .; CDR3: CASSLVRQIQETQYF; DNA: TGTGCCAGCAGCTTAGTGAGACAGATCCAAGAGACCCAGTACTTC
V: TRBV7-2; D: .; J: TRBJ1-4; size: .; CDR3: CASGFATNEKLFF; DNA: TGTGCCAGCGGGTTTGCAACTAATGAAAAACTGTTTTTT
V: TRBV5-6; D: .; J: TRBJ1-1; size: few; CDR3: CASTKNSAAFF; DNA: TGTGCCAGCACCAAGAATTCAGCAGCTTTCTTT
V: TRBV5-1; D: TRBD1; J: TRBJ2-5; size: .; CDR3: CASSQGTGVIETQYF; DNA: TGCGCCAGCAGCCAAGGGACAGGGGTTATCGAGACCCAGTACTTC
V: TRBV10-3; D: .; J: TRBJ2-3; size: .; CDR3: CAISGHRTDTQYF; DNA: TGTGCCATCAGTGGCCACCGCACAGATACGCAGTATTTT
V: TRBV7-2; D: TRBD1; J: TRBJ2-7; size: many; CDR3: CASSLLQGAGEQYF; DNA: TGTGCCAGCAGCTTATTACAGGGGGCTGGCGAGCAGTACTTC
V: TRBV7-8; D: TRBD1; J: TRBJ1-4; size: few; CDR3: CASSPYPGGPNEKLFF; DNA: TGTGCCAGCAGCCCATACCCAGGGGGTCCTAATGAAAAACTGTTTTTT
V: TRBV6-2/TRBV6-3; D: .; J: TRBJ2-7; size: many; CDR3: CASSYWTRGYEQYF; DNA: TGTGCCAGCAGTTACTGGACACGAGGTTACGAGCAGTACTTC
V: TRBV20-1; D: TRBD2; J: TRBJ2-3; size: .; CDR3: CCAQVLAGGGKRNTQYF; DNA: TGCTGTGCTCAGGTTCTAGCGGGGGGCGGGAAGCGAAATACGCAGTATTTT
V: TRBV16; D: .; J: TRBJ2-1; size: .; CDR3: CASSQSIEQFF; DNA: TGTGCCAGCAGCCAATCGATAGAGCAGTTCTTC
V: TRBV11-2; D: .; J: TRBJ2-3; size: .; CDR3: CASSMGSSTDTQYF; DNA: TGTGCCAGCAGCATGGGGTCTAGCACAGATACGCAGTATTTT
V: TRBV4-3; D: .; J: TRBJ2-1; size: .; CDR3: CASSQDWTDGLGDEQFF; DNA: TGCGCCAGCAGCCAAGATTGGACGGACGGTTTGGGGGATGAGCAGTTCTTC
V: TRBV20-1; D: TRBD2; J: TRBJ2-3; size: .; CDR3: CSASRLAGASDTQYF; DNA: TGCAGTGCTAGCCGACTAGCGGGGGCTTCAGATACGCAGTATTTT
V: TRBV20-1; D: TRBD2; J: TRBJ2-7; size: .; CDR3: CSARGLAGGREQYF; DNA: TGCAGTGCTAGGGGTCTAGCGGGGGGGCGCGAGCAGTACTTC
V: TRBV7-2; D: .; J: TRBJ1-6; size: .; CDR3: CASKLTDNSPLHF; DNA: TGTGCCAGCAAACTGACTGATAATTCACCCCTCCACTTT
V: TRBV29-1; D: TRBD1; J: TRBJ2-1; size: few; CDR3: CSANRGRNEQFF; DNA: TGCAGCGCGAACAGGGGACGGAATGAGCAGTTCTTC
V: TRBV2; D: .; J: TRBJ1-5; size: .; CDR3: CASSLLGSRGNQPQHF; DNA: TGTGCCAGCAGCCTCTTGGGGTCCAGGGGCAATCAGCCCCAGCATTTT
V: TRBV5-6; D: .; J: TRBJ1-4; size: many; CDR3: CASGSVLNEKLFF; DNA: TGTGCCAGCGGATCAGTTTTGAATGAAAAACTGTTTTTT
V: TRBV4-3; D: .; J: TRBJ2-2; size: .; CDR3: CASSQDVGGLSTGELFF; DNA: TGCGCCAGCAGCCAAGATGTTGGGGGGCTGAGCACCGGGGAGCTGTTTTTT
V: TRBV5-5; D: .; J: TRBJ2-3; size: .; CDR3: CASTLWRGSTDTQYF; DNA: TGTGCCAGCACCTTGTGGAGGGGGAGCACAGATACGCAGTATTTT
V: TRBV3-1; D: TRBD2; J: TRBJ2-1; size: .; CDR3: CASSPATSGAYNEQFF; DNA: TGTGCCAGCAGCCCCGCGACTAGCGGGGCCTACAATGAGCAGTTCTTC
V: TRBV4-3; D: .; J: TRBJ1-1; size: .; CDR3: CASSQDRAYGGGAFF; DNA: TGCGCCAGCAGCCAAGATCGGGCTTACGGCGGTGGGGCTTTCTTT
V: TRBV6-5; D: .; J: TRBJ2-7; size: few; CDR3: CASSYYSGDGYEQYF; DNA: TGTGCCAGCAGTTACTATTCAGGGGATGGGTACGAGCAGTACTTC
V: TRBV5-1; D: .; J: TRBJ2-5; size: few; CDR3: CASSSSTDLQQTQYF; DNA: TGCGCCAGCAGCTCCTCAACCGACCTCCAGCAGACCCAGTACTTC